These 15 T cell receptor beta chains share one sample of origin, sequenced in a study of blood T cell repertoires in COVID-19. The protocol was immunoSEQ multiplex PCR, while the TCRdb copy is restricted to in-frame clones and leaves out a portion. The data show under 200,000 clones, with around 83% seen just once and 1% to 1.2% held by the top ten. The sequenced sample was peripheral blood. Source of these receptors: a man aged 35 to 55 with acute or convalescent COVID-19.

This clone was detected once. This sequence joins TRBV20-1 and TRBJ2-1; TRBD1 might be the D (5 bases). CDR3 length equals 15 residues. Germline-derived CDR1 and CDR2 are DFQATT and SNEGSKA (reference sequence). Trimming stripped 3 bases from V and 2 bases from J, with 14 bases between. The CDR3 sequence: CSASGVRQPYNEQFF. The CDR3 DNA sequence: TGCAGTGCTAGTGGAGTGAGACAGCCCTACAATGAGCAGTTCTTC.

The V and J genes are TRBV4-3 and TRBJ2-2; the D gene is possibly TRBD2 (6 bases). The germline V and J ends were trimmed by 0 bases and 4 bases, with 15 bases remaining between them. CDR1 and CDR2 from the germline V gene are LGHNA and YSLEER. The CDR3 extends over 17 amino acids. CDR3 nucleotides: TGCGCCAGCAGCCAAGAGGGCGGGGTACGGGGCACCGGGGAGCTGTTTTTT. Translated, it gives CASSQEGGVRGTGELFF.

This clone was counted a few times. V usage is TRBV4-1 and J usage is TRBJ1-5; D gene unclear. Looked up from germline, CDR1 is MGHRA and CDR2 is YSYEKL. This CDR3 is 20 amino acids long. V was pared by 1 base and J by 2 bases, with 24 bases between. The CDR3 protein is CASSQVYRSGVRVRNQPQHF. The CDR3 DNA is TGCGCCAGCAGCCAAGTTTATCGTTCAGGTGTGAGGGTTCGCAATCAGCCCCAGCATTTT.

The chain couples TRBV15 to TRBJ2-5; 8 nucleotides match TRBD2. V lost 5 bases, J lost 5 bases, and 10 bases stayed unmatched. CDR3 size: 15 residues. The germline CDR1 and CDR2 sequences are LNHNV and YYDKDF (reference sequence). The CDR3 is CATSPSGGGWETQYF. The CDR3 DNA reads TGTGCCACCAGCCCCTCCGGGGGGGGCTGGGAGACCCAGTACTTC.

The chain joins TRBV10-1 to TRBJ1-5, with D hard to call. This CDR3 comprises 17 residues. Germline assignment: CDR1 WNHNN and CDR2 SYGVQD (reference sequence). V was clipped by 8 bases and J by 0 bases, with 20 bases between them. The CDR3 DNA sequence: TGCGCCAGCCAAAGGGAGACACCTCAATATAGCAATCAGCCCCAGCATTTT. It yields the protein CASQRETPQYSNQPQHF.

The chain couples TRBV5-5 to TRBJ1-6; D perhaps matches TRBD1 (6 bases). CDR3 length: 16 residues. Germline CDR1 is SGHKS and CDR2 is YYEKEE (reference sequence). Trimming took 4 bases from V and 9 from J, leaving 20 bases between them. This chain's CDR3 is CASSGSPAGATSPLHF. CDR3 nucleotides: TGTGCCAGCAGCGGGTCCCCGGCAGGGGCGACTTCACCCCTCCACTTT.

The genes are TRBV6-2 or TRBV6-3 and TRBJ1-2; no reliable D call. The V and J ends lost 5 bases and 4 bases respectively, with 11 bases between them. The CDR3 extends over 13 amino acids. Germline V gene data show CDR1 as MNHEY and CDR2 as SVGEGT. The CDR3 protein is CASSRVGGYGYTF. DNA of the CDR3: TGTGCCAGCAGTCGAGTCGGCGGCTATGGCTACACCTTC.

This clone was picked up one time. CDR3 protein: CASSQVGGGPYNEQFF. CDR3 bases: TGCGCCAGCAGCCAAGTAGGGGGGGGGCCATACAATGAGCAGTTCTTC. This chain connects TRBV4-3 to TRBJ2-1, with a possible D match to TRBD2 (7 bases). The V gene's germline CDR1 is LGHNA and CDR2 YSLEER. The V end lost 1 base, the J end lost 4 bases, and 14 bases lay between the germline ends. This CDR3 comprises 16 residues.

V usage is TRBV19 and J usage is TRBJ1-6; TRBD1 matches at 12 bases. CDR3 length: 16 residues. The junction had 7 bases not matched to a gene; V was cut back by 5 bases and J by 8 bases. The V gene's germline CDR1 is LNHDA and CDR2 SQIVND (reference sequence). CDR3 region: CASSSGTGGAYSPLHF. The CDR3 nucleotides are TGTGCCAGTAGTTCCGGGACAGGGGGCGCATATTCACCCCTCCACTTT.

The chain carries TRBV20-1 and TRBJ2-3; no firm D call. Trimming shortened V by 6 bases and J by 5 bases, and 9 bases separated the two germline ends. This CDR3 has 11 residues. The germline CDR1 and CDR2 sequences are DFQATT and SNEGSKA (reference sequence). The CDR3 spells CSAPRVDTQYF. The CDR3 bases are TGCAGTGCCCCCCGGGTAGATACGCAGTATTTT.

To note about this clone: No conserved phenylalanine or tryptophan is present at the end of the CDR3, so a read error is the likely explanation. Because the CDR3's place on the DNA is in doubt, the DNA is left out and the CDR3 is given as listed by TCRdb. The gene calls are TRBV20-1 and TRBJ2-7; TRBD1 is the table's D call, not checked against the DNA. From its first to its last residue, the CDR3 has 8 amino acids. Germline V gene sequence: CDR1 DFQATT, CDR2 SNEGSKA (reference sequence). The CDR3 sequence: CSAFNRYA.

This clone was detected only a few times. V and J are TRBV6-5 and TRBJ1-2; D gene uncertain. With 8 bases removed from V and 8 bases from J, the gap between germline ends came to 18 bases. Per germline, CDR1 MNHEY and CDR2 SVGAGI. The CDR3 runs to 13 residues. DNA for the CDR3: TGTGCCAGCGCCCCGGCGGGTTATAGAGGCTACACCTTC. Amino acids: CASAPAGYRGYTF.

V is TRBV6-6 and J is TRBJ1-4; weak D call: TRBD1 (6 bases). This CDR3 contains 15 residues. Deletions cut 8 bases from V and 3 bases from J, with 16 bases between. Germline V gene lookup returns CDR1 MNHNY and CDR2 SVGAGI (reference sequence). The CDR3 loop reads CASSDTGSPNEKLFF. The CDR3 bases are TGTGCCAGCTCAGATACAGGGTCACCTAATGAAAAACTGTTTTTT.

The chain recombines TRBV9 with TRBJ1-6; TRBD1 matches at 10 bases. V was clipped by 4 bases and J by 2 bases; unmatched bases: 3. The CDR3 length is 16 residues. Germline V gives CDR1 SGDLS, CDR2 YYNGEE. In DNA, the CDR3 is TGTGCCAGCAGCCCCGGGACAGGGGCCTATAATTCACCCCTCCACTTT. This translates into CASSPGTGAYNSPLHF.

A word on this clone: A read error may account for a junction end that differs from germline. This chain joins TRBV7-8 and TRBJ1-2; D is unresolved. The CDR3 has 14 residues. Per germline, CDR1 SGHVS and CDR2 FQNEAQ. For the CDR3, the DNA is TGTGCCAGCAGCTTAGAGGCGGGTTCGTACGGCTACACCTTT. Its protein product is CASSLEAGSYGYTF. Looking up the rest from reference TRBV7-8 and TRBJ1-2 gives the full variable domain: GAGVSQSPRYKVAKRGQDVALRCDPISGHVSLFWYQQALGQGPEFLTYFQNEAQLDKSGLPSDRFFAERPEGSVSTLKIQRTQQEDSAVYLCASSLEAGSYGYTFGSGTRLTVV.